The 26 T cell receptor beta chains in this list originate from one sample, sequenced in a study of radiation and T cells in renal cell carcinoma. This table comes from immunoSEQ multiplex PCR, and its TCRdb copy is limited to in-frame clones, with some not included. Here the sample spans 140,000 to 150,000 clones, around nine tenths being singletons. Time point given: blood 4 weeks post-SBRT, at nephrectomy. Documented treatment: 15 Gy SBRT to primary tumor, nephrectomy 4 weeks later. This specimen was blood, taken from a patient whose treatment included radiotherapy and nephrectomy. The receptors originated from a woman between 50 and 59 years old with renal cell carcinoma.

The rearrangement joins TRBV7-9 to TRBJ1-1; 8 bases agree with TRBD1. The CDR3 spans 14 residues. Germline assignment: CDR1 SEHNR and CDR2 FQNEAQ (reference sequence). V was clipped by 5 bases and J by 4 bases; unmatched bases: 6. The CDR3 DNA reads as TGTGCCAGCAGCCTGACAGGGGCGGGCACTGAAGCTTTCTTT. It translates to CASSLTGAGTEAFF.

The chain is built from TRBV5-6 and TRBJ2-6; possibly TRBD1 for D (6 bases). Germline assignment: CDR1 SGHDT and CDR2 YYEEEE. V dropped 4 bases and J dropped 2 bases, with 10 bases sitting between them. The CDR3 loop spans 15 amino acids. Written as DNA, the CDR3 is TGTGCCAGCAGCGCCAGGGGAACTGGGGCCAACGTCCTGACTTTC. This gives the protein CASSARGTGANVLTF.

The chain employs TRBV27 and TRBJ1-3; perhaps TRBD1 as D (5 bases). V shed 4 bases and J shed 0 bases, with 16 bases lying between them. This CDR3 has 17 residues. Germline V lookup: CDR1 MNHEY, CDR2 SMNVEV (reference sequence). CDR3 amino acids: CASSWSGTFLSGNTIYF. The CDR3 DNA reads TGTGCCAGCAGTTGGTCTGGGACTTTCCTCTCTGGAAACACCATATATTTT.

This chain connects TRBV6-5 to TRBJ2-2, with TRBD2 matching over 8 bases. This CDR3 has 13 residues. Germline CDR1 MNHEY, CDR2 SVGAGI. Germline trimming cut 5 bases from V and 7 bases from J; bases unmatched to any gene: 3. CDR3 bases: TGTGCCAGCAGTCCGGCGGGGGGCGGGGAGCTGTTTTTT. This encodes CASSPAGGGELFF.

The rearrangement uses TRBV2 and TRBJ2-5; 12 positions agree with TRBD2. V dropped 6 bases and J dropped 5; count of bases not matched to a gene: 10. Germline CDR1 and CDR2: SNHLY and FYNNEI. This CDR3 comprises 16 residues. The CDR3 DNA sequence: TGTGCCAGCAGATCCAGACCTAGCGGGAGGGGGGAGACCCAGTACTTC. Protein sequence: CASRSRPSGRGETQYF.

This clone occurred once. V is TRBV11-2 and J is TRBJ2-5, with 11 positions matching TRBD2. Germline V gives CDR1 SGHAT, CDR2 FQNNGV. There are 14 residues in the CDR3. The J segment lost 8 bases and the V segment lost 6 bases, leaving 8 bases of the junction unmatched. CDR3 DNA: TGTGCCAGCAGGGAGACTAGCGGGGATCAAACCCAGTACTTC. Translation gives CASRETSGDQTQYF.

The genes are TRBV19 and TRBJ2-2, with TRBD2 matching over 8 bases. J gave up 2 bases and V 5 bases, and 4 bases lay outside the gene matches. The V gene's germline CDR1 is LNHDA and CDR2 SQIVND (reference sequence). There are 15 residues in the CDR3. The CDR3 reads CASSLAGINTGELFF. DNA of the CDR3: TGTGCCAGTAGTTTAGCGGGGATTAACACCGGGGAGCTGTTTTTT.

CDR3 sequence: CASSYSMAASYEQYF. The DNA of the CDR3 is TGTGCCAGCAGTTACTCGATGGCAGCCTCCTACGAGCAGTACTTC. The chain has TRBV6-5 and TRBJ2-7; no firm D call. Germline loops: CDR1 MNHEY, CDR2 SVGAGI. V shed 0 bases and J shed 0 bases, with 9 bases lying between them. This CDR3 comprises 15 residues.

V gene TRBV19 combines with J gene TRBJ2-3, with 9 positions matching TRBD2. Germline assignment: CDR1 LNHDA and CDR2 SQIVND (reference sequence). V lost 8 bases and J lost 4; bases outside the gene matches: 4. The CDR3 covers 13 residues. The CDR3 reads CASGAGGPDTQYF. The CDR3 region has the DNA TGTGCCAGTGGAGCGGGGGGTCCAGATACGCAGTATTTT.

CDR3 sequence reads: CASSRDRTTYEQYF. CDR3 in DNA: TGTGCCAGCAGCCGGGACAGGACAACCTACGAGCAGTACTTC. The chain employs TRBV27 and TRBJ2-7; the match to TRBD1 covers 8 bases. V shed 6 bases, J shed 2 bases, and the junction held 6 bases outside the gene matches. CDR3 size: 14 residues. Germline CDR1 and CDR2: MNHEY and SMNVEV (reference sequence).

The CDR3 sequence is CASSQDRGDYEQYF. DNA of the CDR3: TGCGCCAGCAGCCAAGATCGAGGCGACTACGAGCAGTACTTC. The genes are TRBV4-3 and TRBJ2-7, with unresolved D. CDR1 and CDR2 (germline): LGHNA, YSLEER. Trimming shortened V by 0 bases and J by 3 bases, and 9 bases separated the two germline ends. The CDR3 contains 14 residues.

J is TRBJ2-1 and V is TRBV7-2; D remains unclear. In germline, CDR1 is SGHTA, CDR2 FQGNSA. The CDR3 is made up of 16 amino acids. With 2 bases removed from V and 0 bases from J, the gap between germline ends came to 11 bases. In DNA form, the CDR3 reads TGTGCCAGCAGCTTACAGCAGGTCCTCTCCTACAATGAGCAGTTCTTC. Encoded protein: CASSLQQVLSYNEQFF. The full variable domain, with the rest looked up from reference TRBV7-2 and TRBJ2-1, is GAGVSQSPSNKVTEKGKDVELRCDPISGHTALYWYRQSLGQGLEFLIYFQGNSAPDKSGLPSDRFSAERTGGSVSTLTIQRTQQEDSAVYLCASSLQQVLSYNEQFFGPGTRLTVL.

The chain couples TRBV6-5 to TRBJ2-2; 9 bases are shared with TRBD1. Germline V CDR1 and CDR2: MNHEY, SVGAGI. V was pared by 1 base and J by 6 bases, with 3 bases of the junction left unmatched. The CDR3 is made up of 15 amino acids. The CDR3 loop is CASSYWDREAGELFF. CDR3 nucleotide sequence: TGTGCCAGCAGTTACTGGGACAGGGAGGCCGGGGAGCTGTTTTTT.

The chain carries TRBV5-1 and TRBJ2-3; D may correspond to TRBD1 or TRBD2 (5 bases each). This CDR3 is built from 14 residues. The germline gives CDR1 SGHRS, CDR2 YFSETQ. The V gene lost 4 bases and the J gene lost 6 bases, with 15 bases spanning the gap. As DNA, the CDR3 is TGCGCCAGCAGCGGGGACCCGCGTTCGGATACGCAGTATTTT. Translated: CASSGDPRSDTQYF.

V is TRBV27 and J is TRBJ1-2, with D possibly TRBD1 on 5 matching bases. Germline V gives CDR1 MNHEY, CDR2 SMNVEV (reference sequence). Between the trimmed V and J ends, which lost 3 bases and 5 bases, there was a span of 10 bases. The length of the CDR3 is 13 residues. CDR3 nucleotides: TGTGCCAGCAGTTTCTATGACAGTTATGGCTACACCTTC. Translating it yields CASSFYDSYGYTF.

V is TRBV28 and J is TRBJ2-3; D is possibly TRBD1 (5 bases). Looked up from germline, CDR1 is MDHEN and CDR2 is SYDVKM. The CDR3 has 13 amino acids. V was pared by 5 bases and J by 4 bases, with 10 bases between. CDR3 sequence: CASSPGHADTQYF. The CDR3 nucleotides read TGTGCCAGCAGTCCCGGACACGCAGATACGCAGTATTTT.

Here the CDR3 reads CASSWGVTGTSGNTIYF. CDR3 nucleotides: TGCGCCAGCAGCTGGGGGGTGACAGGGACCTCTGGAAACACCATATATTTT. This rearrangement joins TRBV5-1 to TRBJ1-3, with 7 nucleotides matching TRBD1. The length of the CDR3 is 17 residues. Trimming cost V 3 bases and J 0 bases; bases outside gene matches: 9. From germline, CDR1 is SGHRS and CDR2 YFSETQ.

The chain links TRBV30 to TRBJ2-2, with 9 bases aligning to TRBD1. V dropped 3 bases and J dropped 7; count of bases not matched to a gene: 6. Germline CDR1 GTSNPN, CDR2 SVGIG (reference sequence). This CDR3 has 14 amino acids. CDR3 in DNA: TGTGCCTGGAGCAAAGGGACAGGGCACGGGGAGCTGTTTTTT. Amino acid sequence: CAWSKGTGHGELFF.

In DNA, the CDR3 is TGTGCCACCCTAGGGGACCTTCGCACCCCAGATACGCAGTATTTT. It specifies CATLGDLRTPDTQYF. The chain is built from TRBV28 and TRBJ2-3, with D tentatively TRBD1 or TRBD2 (5 bases each). CDR1 and CDR2 (germline): MDHEN, SYDVKM. Trimming took off 10 bases at V and 4 bases at J, with 21 bases between the two ends. The CDR3 extends over 15 amino acids.

The table lists this clone with a few counts. The gene calls are TRBV4-3 and TRBJ1-4, with 7 positions matching TRBD1. From germline, CDR1 is LGHNA and CDR2 YSLEER. J was trimmed by 8 bases and V by 1 base; bases with no gene match: 10. This CDR3 comprises 16 residues. CDR3 nucleotide sequence: TGCGCCAGCAGCCAAGGAACGACAGGGTTTAGAGAAAAACTGTTTTTT. Amino acid sequence: CASSQGTTGFREKLFF.

The gene calls are TRBV9 and TRBJ2-7, with 7 bases aligning to TRBD1. Looked up from germline, CDR1 is SGDLS and CDR2 is YYNGEE. J was trimmed by 2 bases and V by 4 bases; bases with no gene match: 9. This CDR3 is built from 15 residues. The CDR3 reads CASSQGQSLTYEQYF. The CDR3 DNA sequence: TGTGCCAGCAGCCAGGGACAGTCCCTTACCTACGAGCAGTACTTC.

The chain recombines TRBV10-3 with TRBJ2-5; TRBD2 agrees at 7 bases. With V trimmed by 4 bases and J by 3 bases, 5 bases remained unmatched. Germline V CDR1 and CDR2: ENHRY, SYGVKD. CDR3 length: 14 residues. This CDR3 reads CAISAGTIKETQYF. In nucleotides, the CDR3 is TGTGCCATCAGTGCGGGGACTATTAAAGAGACCCAGTACTTC.

V gene TRBV19 combines with J gene TRBJ1-5; D gene unclear. CDR3 length equals 13 residues. V lost 5 bases to trimming and J lost 7 bases, with 12 bases between them. Germline loops: CDR1 LNHDA, CDR2 SQIVND (reference sequence). The CDR3 nucleotides read TGTGCCAGTAGTTCATATGGTCGGCAGCCCCAGCATTTT. This sequence encodes CASSSYGRQPQHF. Full variable domain (outside the CDR3, taken from reference TRBV19 and TRBJ1-5): DGGITQSPKYLFRKEGQNVTLSCEQNLNHDAMYWYRQDPGQGLRLIYYSQIVNDFQKGDIAEGYSVSREKKESFPLTVTSAQKNPTAFYLCASSSYGRQPQHFGDGTRLSIL.

This sequence joins TRBV7-8 and TRBJ1-6; D is possibly TRBD1 (5 bases). This CDR3 is 14 amino acids long. The V end was cut by 6 bases, the J end by 5 bases, with 11 bases between. Germline CDR1 reads SGHVS; CDR2 reads FQNEAQ. CDR3: CASSPTVNNSPLHF. The DNA of the CDR3 is TGTGCCAGCAGTCCGACAGTTAATAATTCACCCCTCCACTTT.

The V gene is TRBV6-6, the J gene TRBJ1-5; D possibly corresponds to TRBD1 (6 bases). This CDR3 is built from 16 residues. CDR1 and CDR2 (germline): MNHNY, SVGAGI (reference sequence). The ends were cut back, 4 bases at V and 2 bases at J, with 15 bases in the middle. CDR3 coding DNA: TGTGCCAGCAGTTCCCAACAGGGAGGTGGCAATCAGCCCCAGCATTTT. Protein: CASSSQQGGGNQPQHF.

The genes are TRBV15 and TRBJ2-3; a possible D gene is TRBD2 (6 bases). The CDR3 extends over 16 amino acids. The germline V gene has CDR1 LNHNV and CDR2 YYDKDF (reference sequence). V was trimmed by 1 base and J by 2 bases, leaving 13 bases between them. The CDR3 is CATSRGGGAYTDTQYF. Here the CDR3 DNA reads TGTGCCACCAGCAGAGGGGGCGGGGCTTACACAGATACGCAGTATTTT. Filled out from reference TRBV15 and TRBJ2-3, the complete variable domain reads DAMVIQNPRYQVTQFGKPVTLSCSQTLNHNVMYWYQQKSSQAPKLLFHYYDKDFNNEADTPDNFQSRRPNTSFCFLDIRSPGLGDTAMYLCATSRGGGAYTDTQYFGPGTRLTVL.